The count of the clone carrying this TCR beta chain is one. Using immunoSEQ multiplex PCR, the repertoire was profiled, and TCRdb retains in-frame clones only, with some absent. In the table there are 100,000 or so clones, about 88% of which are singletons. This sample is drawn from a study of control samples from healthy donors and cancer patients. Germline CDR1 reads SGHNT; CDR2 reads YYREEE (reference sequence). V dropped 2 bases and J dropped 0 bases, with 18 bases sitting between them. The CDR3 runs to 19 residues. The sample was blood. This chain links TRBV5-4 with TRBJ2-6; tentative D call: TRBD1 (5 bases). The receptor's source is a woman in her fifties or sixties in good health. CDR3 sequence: CASSLEPADSLSGANVLTF. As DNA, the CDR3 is TGTGCCAGCAGCTTAGAGCCGGCCGACAGCCTCTCTGGGGCCAACGTCCTGACTTTC.